This T cell receptor (beta chain) was identified in a study of T cell responses to AZD1222 COVID-19 vaccine. Findings and caveats of the study: Nearly half of spike-specific TCRs reportedly target unmutated variant regions.

As concerns this clone: Its antigen is still unknown.

Trimming took off 1 base at V and 1 base at J, with 10 bases between the two ends. The CDR3 covers 15 residues. The V gene's germline CDR1 is SGHTA and CDR2 FQGNSA. Profiled with immunoSEQ multiplex PCR; TCRdb holds only in-frame clones, not every one. The sample records about 110,000 clones, about nine tenths being singletons. The material sequenced was peripheral blood, taken on day 0 of AZD1222 vaccination. The sequence was collected from an adult in good health. The genes are TRBV7-2 and TRBJ1-1; D is ambiguous. CDR3 DNA: TGTGCCAGCAGCTTAGTACTCTCAAGGAACACTGAAGCTTTCTTT. The encoded protein is CASSLVLSRNTEAFF.